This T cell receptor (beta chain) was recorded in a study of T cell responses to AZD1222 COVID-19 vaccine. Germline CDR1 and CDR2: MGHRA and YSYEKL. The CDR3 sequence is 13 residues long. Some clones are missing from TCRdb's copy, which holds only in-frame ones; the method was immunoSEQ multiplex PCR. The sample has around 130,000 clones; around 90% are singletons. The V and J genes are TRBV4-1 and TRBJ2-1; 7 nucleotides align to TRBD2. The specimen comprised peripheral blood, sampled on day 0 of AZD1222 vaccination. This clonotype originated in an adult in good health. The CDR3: CAAASGNYNEQFF. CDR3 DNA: TGCGCAGCCGCCAGCGGGAATTACAATGAGCAGTTCTTC.